This T cell receptor (beta chain) was identified during a study of cytomegalovirus exposure and HLA in healthy donors (dated by TCRdb to 2016 to 2017). With regard to the full study: An earlier analysis of 587 of the donors reported approximately 270 Gb of sequence data and around 110 million unique TCR beta sequences from 150 million to 200 million T cells. Several DR-DQ haplotypes were treated as single units for association and clustering because of strong linkage in the cohort. Across around 400 genotyped donors of the cohort, an average of roughly 230,000 unique TCR beta nucleotide sequences per donor were sequenced, and approximately 17% of those sequences were non-productive. In a later genetic analysis, genome-wide SNP genotypes for about 65% of the 666 donors were used, and that subset was treated as a discovery cohort. The study aimed to test whether signatures of past pathogen exposure could be identified by cataloging public T cell receptors. High-throughput TCR immunosequencing, statistical association of individual TCRs with disease status, and machine learning were combined to predict cytomegalovirus infection status. HLA typing included class I and class II loci at four-digit resolution. Among the roughly 400 genotyped donors, about 85% belonged to the genetic ancestry cluster associated with self-reported Caucasian donors. Typing coverage differed by locus: A, B, C, DRB1 and DQB1 were typed in roughly 620-630 donors, DQA1 in approximately 520, DPA1 in 600 to 610, and DPB1 in roughly 470. The study profiled the T cell repertoires of 550 to 700 subjects by immunosequencing and related them to cytomegalovirus serostatus. All discovery cohort repertoires had been generated using a single sequencing platform. In an earlier analysis of more than 550 of the donors, high-throughput TCR beta sequencing was used to judge whether each TCR beta V gene segment behaved as functional or pseudogenic. The later analysis used no new phenotypic data to find candidate immune exposures, relying instead on TCR beta sequences and their occurrence across donors. Approximately 310 gigabases of sequencing data and 70 million to 100 million unique TCR sequences made up an early release that covered some 640 HLA-typed donors. Donor age, sex, ethnicity and CMV serostatus were compiled alongside the repertoire data. In addition to the first cohort of 500 to 850 subjects, a separate validation cohort of over 90 different subjects was used. A later analysis re-examined previously published TCR beta repertoires from just over 650 donors and added high-resolution HLA genotyping to investigate patterns of TCR occurrence. The paper's findings and limits, for the study overall: Specific HLA alleles were associated with 15,000 to 20,000 TCR beta sequences at a false discovery rate of 0.05 in a later analysis. Cytomegalovirus status was reported to be diagnosed by the classifier with high specificity and sensitivity in both the original and validation cohorts. Strong co-occurrence of HLA alleles, especially DR and DQ, made assigning TCR associations to individual alleles difficult. Presence/absence analyses assumed roughly uniform sequencing depth across donors, an assumption that may not hold. Because counts were too low, approximately 18 rarely observed V segments, including chromosome 9 orphons, were excluded from the earlier analysis of 500 to 700 of the donors. Because some donors lacked HLA typing at each locus, the association tests relied only on the typed subset. Compared with equally common non-associated chains, HLA-associated TCR beta chains in a later analysis were more clonally expanded and had lower generation probabilities. Broadly in line with IMGT annotations, most TCR beta V segments showed up in productive rearrangements about 87% or about 30% of the time in an earlier analysis of approximately 640 of the donors. Only TCR beta chains were sequenced in this cohort, and the absence of alpha or paired-chain data limited detectable features. An association between a missense DCLRE1C variant and V-gene and J-gene trimming of TCR beta chains was found in a later genetic analysis and replicated in an independent cohort. The authors suggested that the approach could potentially be generalized to other disease states and immunological phenotypes. In a later analysis, several top co-occurrence clusters were reported to appear linked to parvovirus B19, influenza, CMV and Epstein-Barr virus. According to a later genetic analysis, donors in an Asian-associated ancestry cluster had fewer N-insertions in productive TCRs than the roughly 700-donor mean. While some public TCRs were present in many individuals, most TCR sequences turned up only very rarely across donors. A few of the identified cytomegalovirus-associated TCR beta chains were confirmed in vitro to be specific for cytomegalovirus antigens. Linkage disequilibrium might explain the correlated functional status among segregating V segments, but an unknown experimental factor could not be excluded. In a later analysis, most CMV-associated TCR beta chains were found to appear HLA-restricted, with HLA associations seemingly driven largely by CMV exposure. In a later analysis, the rate of TCR association differed among HLA loci, with DRB1 alleles having the most associated TCRs and HLA-C alleles having the fewest. The study gave a list of under 200 TCR beta chains associated with cytomegalovirus. A further reported finding was that TCR beta sequences accurately predicted the HLA-A and HLA-B alleles for most subjects in the first cohort. A group of highly shared sequence variants was considered likely to be a technical artifact of the sequencing pipeline. Immune exposure information for the cohort was limited to CMV serostatus.

Receptor amplification or capture employed the immunoSEQ multiplex PCR assay. For the multiplex PCR, a mixture combining 60 forward primers for TCR Vbeta segments and 13 reverse primers for TCR Jbeta segments was used. The CDR3 region of rearranged TCR beta genes was amplified from genomic DNA with a multiplex PCR assay. The amplified TCR beta libraries were sequenced on the Illumina HiSeq System as 87-base-pair reads. As for the original processing: Across the roughly 640 repertoires, a later analysis counted approximately 75 million unique TCR beta chains, 9 million to 14 million of which were shared by at least two donors. To remove PCR and sequencing errors, raw reads were error-corrected and collapsed into unique sequences using a nearest-neighbor algorithm that merged closely related sequences. Alignment of CDR3 sequences to IMGT reference sequences was used to assign V, D and J gene segments. For a sequence to be retained, a match of at least six nucleotides to both a V gene segment and a J gene segment was required. A rearrangement counted as productive if the CDR3 had no stop codons and remained in frame with V and J, and every other rearrangement counted as non-productive. Following IMGT convention, CDR3 was defined as the stretch from the second conserved V-encoded cysteine to the conserved J-encoded phenylalanine. The earlier analysis of more than 450 of the donors excluded sequences that lacked an unambiguous match to a single V gene segment. In an earlier analysis of approximately 560 of the donors, a V segment was called functional when productive rearrangements were above 56.7%, and segregating when the standard deviation between donors exceeded 5%. A statistical classification framework was developed to diagnose cytomegalovirus status using the catalog of TCR beta chain sequences. V and J gene assignment, in a later analysis, came from comparing TCR nucleotide sequences with IMGT/GENE-DB human TR gene sequences. A later analysis assigned CDR3 sequences and most-parsimonious VDJ recombination scenarios with the TCRdist pipeline. In a later analysis, each TCR beta chain was defined by its CDR3 amino acid sequence together with its V-gene family, and reads lacking a unique V-gene family were excluded. A later analysis removed 550 to 700 highly shared, low-generation-probability nucleotide sequences to deal with suspected cross-contamination and a sequencing artifact. For each public chain, a later analysis derived a clonal expansion index from normalized ranks of inferred template counts within each repertoire. A later analysis computed generation probabilities with a VDJ recombination model fitted to out-of-frame rearrangements, and checked the results against IGoR. In a later analysis, hypergeometric tests were used to score TCR-TCR, TCR-HLA and TCR-CMV co-occurrence, with a repertoire-size bias correction applied to TCR pairs. To estimate false discovery rates, a later analysis permuted the HLA or CMV assignments 20 times. In a later analysis, co-occurring TCRs were grouped using DBSCAN, with TCRdist sequence similarity added in when clustering inside HLA-allele-positive subsets. For co-occurrence clustering, repertoires with fewer than 30,000 or more than 120,000 public chains were excluded, along with roughly 5 repertoires with anomalous nucleotide sharing. In its TCRdb copy, this immuneACCESS table keeps in-frame sequences only and misses some clones. Where compared with another copy, unresolved V genes explain less than half of these, and the others have no known cause. The V and J calls and clone size were taken over from that table, and D and trimming were inferred from the DNA. The sample table records about 110,000 clones; about two thirds of these occur just once. The ten largest clones take up 8.5% to 9.5% of the sample.

The cohort was made up of approximately 670 healthy bone marrow donors. At the time of sampling, every cohort member was nominally healthy, though immune exposures that went unrecorded were likely present. The donor tested CMV seropositive and was one of the 289 seropositive cohort members. Each donor provided a peripheral blood sample, and peripheral blood mononuclear cells were used for TCR beta sequencing. The Qiagen DNeasy Blood Extraction Kit was used to extract genomic DNA from the blood cell samples. About this clone itself: It lacks a known antigen. Base quality data are lacking; no much larger clone is found one base away.

The sequenced material came from PBMCs. This TCR was recovered from a man aged 25 to 40 in good health and CMV-seropositive.

The nucleotide sequence reads TGTGCCAGCAGCGGGAGGAACGGGGAGCTGTTTTTT. Its translation is CASSGRNGELFF. The chain is encoded by TRBV11-3 joined to TRBJ2-2; the best D guess is TRBD2, with 6 bases matching. The CDR3 holds 12 amino acids from the cysteine to the phenylalanine. CDR3 DNA only is kept here, 36 bases in frame from base 1. The germline V gene gives CDR1 as SGHNT and CDR2 as YENEEA. The V and J ends are trimmed by 5 bases and 7 bases, leaving 8 bases between them. Supplemented by the reference TRBV11-3 and TRBJ2-2 proteins around the CDR3, the complete variable domain is EAGVVQSPRYKIIEKKQPVAFWCNPISGHNTLYWYLQNLGQGPELLIRYENEEAVDDSQLPKDRFSAERLKGVDSTLKIQPAELGDSAVYLCASSGRNGELFFGEGSRLTVL.